The 3 T cell receptor beta chains presented below share a single source sample, sequenced in a study of T cells in narcolepsy. The repertoire was sequenced with immunoSEQ multiplex PCR; TCRdb's copy has only in-frame clones and lacks some. This sample has over 30,000 clones; approximately 84% occur once, and the top ten carry over 1%. Sequenced material: CD45RA- memory CD4+ T cells from PBMCs. These receptors were obtained from a human donor with narcolepsy.

The rearrangement uses TRBV29-1 and TRBJ1-1; D not resolved. The germline V gene has CDR1 SQVTM and CDR2 ANQGSEA. The V gene lost 4 bases and the J gene lost 0 bases, with 12 bases spanning the gap. This CDR3 contains 14 residues. The CDR3 spells CSVGPRGMNTEAFF. DNA for the CDR3: TGCAGCGTTGGCCCACGGGGTATGAACACTGAAGCTTTCTTT. Full variable domain (remainder filled in from reference TRBV29-1 and TRBJ1-1): SAVISQKPSRDICQRGTSLTIQCQVDSQVTMMFWYRQQPGQSLTLIATANQGSEATYESGFVIDKFPISRPNLTFSTLTVSNMSPEDSSIYLCSVGPRGMNTEAFFGQGTRLTVV.

The gene calls are TRBV29-1 and TRBJ1-2; tentative D call: TRBD1 (5 bases). CDR3 size: 12 residues. CDR1 is SQVTM, CDR2 ANQGSEA, per germline. V was shortened by 7 bases and J by 8 bases, with 17 bases between the two germline ends. As DNA, the CDR3 is TGCAGCGCCCGTCGCAGGGTGGAAGGCTACACCTTC. It translates to CSARRRVEGYTF. Variable domain in full (rest from reference TRBV29-1 and TRBJ1-2): SAVISQKPSRDICQRGTSLTIQCQVDSQVTMMFWYRQQPGQSLTLIATANQGSEATYESGFVIDKFPISRPNLTFSTLTVSNMSPEDSSIYLCSARRRVEGYTFGSGTRLTVV.

The chain is built from TRBV25-1 and TRBJ2-1, with D perhaps TRBD1 (5 bases). Looked up from germline, CDR1 is MGHDK and CDR2 is SYGVNS. This CDR3 region has 13 residues. The V gene lost 1 base and the J gene lost 8 bases, with 9 bases spanning the gap. CDR3 in DNA: TGTGCCAGCAGTGAATCCAGGGCCGATGAGCAGTTCTTC. Translated, it gives CASSESRADEQFF. The full variable domain, rest sourced from reference TRBV25-1 and TRBJ2-1, is EADIYQTPRYLVIGTGKKITLECSQTMGHDKMYWYQQDPGMELHLIHYSYGVNSTEKGDLSSESTVSRIRTEHFPLTLESARPSHTSQYLCASSESRADEQFFGPGTRLTVL.